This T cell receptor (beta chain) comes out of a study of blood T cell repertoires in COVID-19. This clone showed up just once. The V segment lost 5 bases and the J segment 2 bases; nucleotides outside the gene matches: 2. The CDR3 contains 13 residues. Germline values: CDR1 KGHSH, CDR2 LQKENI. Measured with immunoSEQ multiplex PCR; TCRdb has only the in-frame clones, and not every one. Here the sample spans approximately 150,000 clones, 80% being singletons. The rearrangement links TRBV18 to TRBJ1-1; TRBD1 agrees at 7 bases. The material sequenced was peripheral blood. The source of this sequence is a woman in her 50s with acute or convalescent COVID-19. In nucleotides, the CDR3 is TGTGCCAGCTCAGACAGGGCCAACACTGAAGCTTTCTTT. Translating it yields CASSDRANTEAFF.